The present entry profiles one TCR beta chain with its context. Antigen specificity is unknown. Surgery without prior neoadjuvant therapy was the treatment of the selected pancreatic ductal adenocarcinoma patients. These data are taken from a study of T cells in pancreatic ductal adenocarcinoma. Study-level points and caveats: Blood had more productive templates and 6 to 9-fold more unique clonotypes than tumor.

Method: immunoSEQ multiplex PCR; TCRdb's copy keeps in-frame clones and lacks some. The profile shows around 10,000 clones, nearly 90% of them singletons. Unmatched junction bases numbered 15, after V lost 4 bases and J lost 13 bases. This CDR3 region has 14 residues. Germline assignment: CDR1 SGHTS and CDR2 YDEGEE. The source material was PBMCs. The J gene is TRBJ2-5, the V gene TRBV5-8, with 8 bases lining up with TRBD2. The TCR sequence derives from a human donor with pancreatic ductal adenocarcinoma. In DNA form, the CDR3 reads TGTGCCAGCAGCCTACTCGGGAGGGACATCCAGGGGTACTTC. Its translation is CASSLLGRDIQGYF.